This T cell receptor (beta chain) was retrieved from a study of blood T cell repertoires in COVID-19. Clones were read by immunoSEQ multiplex PCR, and TCRdb kept only the in-frame ones, dropping some. The profile covers about 89,000 clones, with over 60% appearing a single time and roughly 50% taken by the ten largest. This CDR3 comprises 17 residues. V was pared by 6 bases and J by 0 bases, with 10 bases of the junction left unmatched. Germline V gives CDR1 MNHEY, CDR2 SVGEGT. Sequencing was carried out using peripheral blood. This chain uses TRBV6-2 or TRBV6-3 with TRBJ1-5; 8 positions match TRBD1. The sequence derives from a human donor in a cohort sampled during active COVID-19. As DNA, the CDR3 is TGTGCCAGCAGCCACAACACAGGGGGACCTAGCAATCAGCCCCAGCATTTT. It specifies CASSHNTGGPSNQPQHF.